What follows describes a single TCR beta chain. Its antigen is undetermined. The data stem from a study of vaccination effects on CD4 cells after COVID-19. Study-wide findings and caveats: Clones from infection and from vaccination both contracted markedly late after vaccination.

Clones were read by immunoSEQ multiplex PCR, and TCRdb kept only the in-frame ones, dropping some. This sample has tens of thousands of clones, with approximately 72% found just once. ViraFEST used viral peptide pools to expand antigen-specific CD4+ T cells before sequencing. The culture ran for about eleven days before CD4+ T cells were isolated. All vaccine recipients tested negative for nucleocapsid antibodies and had never contracted SARS-CoV-2 infection. Cultures received IL-2 medium that replaced half the medium on days 3 and 7. This CDR3 spans 11 amino acids. V lost 7 bases, J lost 6 bases, and 12 bases lay in between. Per the germline V gene, CDR1 is SQVTM and CDR2 is ANQGSEA.

The specimen comprised CD4+ T cells from PBMCs cultured with HCoV-NL63 spike peptides, sampled before COVID-19 vaccination. The chain employs TRBV29-1 and TRBJ1-1; D is uncertain. This sequence originates from a human donor who received a COVID-19 vaccine. In nucleotides, the CDR3 is TGCAGCGCCGCTGACGGACCTGAAGCTTTCTTT. This encodes CSAADGPEAFF.